The subject of this entry is one T cell receptor beta chain. Under the authors' procedure: Amplification with reference gene primers provided the estimates of nucleated cell counts. Some clones are missing from TCRdb's copy, which holds only in-frame ones; the method was immunoSEQ multiplex PCR. V and J calls plus clone size are reproduced from that table; the DNA served to infer D and trimming. Of approximately 250,000 clones detected, around 90% appear once; the ten largest clones hold over 0.65%. The CDR3 is 15 residues long. The germline gives CDR1 SGHRS, CDR2 YFSETQ. V was clipped by 4 bases and J by 1 base, with 14 bases between them. The data were taken from a study of blood T cell repertoires in COVID-19.

This receptor was taken from a man aged 30 to 39 with COVID-19, enrolled during active disease. Input material: peripheral blood. The chain couples TRBV5-1 to TRBJ1-1, with D unresolved. The CDR3 bases are TGCGCCAGCAGCCTCTGGGGAGACCAGAACACTGAAGCTTTCTTT. Protein: CASSLWGDQNTEAFF.